This TCR beta chain is drawn from a study of cytomegalovirus exposure and HLA in healthy donors. Both 60 Vbeta primers and 13 Jbeta primers went into the PCR. Clones were sequenced by immunoSEQ multiplex PCR, and TCRdb holds only the in-frame ones, with some missing. The table shows some 130,000 clones, with around 83% occurring only once. Points on this clone: No antigen is known for it.

The CDR3 consists of 14 residues. V trimming: 5 bases; J trimming: 4 bases; junction bases outside the gene matches: 8. The germline CDR1 and CDR2 sequences are SEHNR and FQNEAQ (reference sequence). Findings of the study overall: Listed as cytomegalovirus-associated were 170 or so TCR beta chains.

The specimen was PBMCs. The sequence derives from a woman in her fifties or sixties in good health and CMV-seropositive. The chain is built from TRBV7-9 and TRBJ2-7; 7 positions agree with TRBD1. CDR3 nucleotides: TGTGCCAGCAGCCCTGTAACAGGGGTGTACGAGCAGTACTTC. Residues: CASSPVTGVYEQYF.